This T cell receptor beta chain was sequenced in a study of T-cell reconstitution after alpha-beta-depleted transplantation in children. Broader study findings: Newly produced T cells mostly provided counts and TCRbeta diversity after one year, as hyperexpanded clones declined. Surviving recipient cells, namely T cells and thymic progenitors, were the source of high day-60 TCRbeta diversity in some patients. About two months after transplant, alpha-beta T cells reportedly came from several hundred expanded graft clones.

As for this clonotype: Its antigen is unidentified.

V was cut by 5 bases and J by 7 bases, with 11 bases left in between. The CDR3 runs to 12 residues. CDR1 KGHSH and CDR2 LQKENI come from the germline V gene. Unique molecular identifiers were incorporated into the prepared TCRbeta library. One entry per CDR3 protein results from TCRdb running MiXCR on the PCR reads. The table lists about 980,000 distinct CDR3 sequences, roughly 31% of them singletons, with roughly 28% in the top ten. The chain links TRBV18 to TRBJ1-1; D gene ambiguous. The sequencing here drew on PBMCs, mostly from graft donor cells, taken 360 days after TCRalphabeta/CD19-depleted stem cell transplant. The clonotype was recovered from a boy younger than two who had a stem cell transplant for SCID, so the T cells may come from the graft donor. In DNA, the CDR3 is TGTGCCAGCTCAACGACGGGATTTGAAGCTTTCTTT. Its protein product is CASSTTGFEAFF. The whole variable domain, filled in from reference TRBV18 and TRBJ1-1, reads NAGVMQNPRHLVRRRGQEARLRCSPMKGHSHVYWYRQLPEEGLKFMVYLQKENIIDESGMPKERFSAEFPKEGPSILRIQQVVRGDSAAYFCASSTTGFEAFFGQGTRLTVV.